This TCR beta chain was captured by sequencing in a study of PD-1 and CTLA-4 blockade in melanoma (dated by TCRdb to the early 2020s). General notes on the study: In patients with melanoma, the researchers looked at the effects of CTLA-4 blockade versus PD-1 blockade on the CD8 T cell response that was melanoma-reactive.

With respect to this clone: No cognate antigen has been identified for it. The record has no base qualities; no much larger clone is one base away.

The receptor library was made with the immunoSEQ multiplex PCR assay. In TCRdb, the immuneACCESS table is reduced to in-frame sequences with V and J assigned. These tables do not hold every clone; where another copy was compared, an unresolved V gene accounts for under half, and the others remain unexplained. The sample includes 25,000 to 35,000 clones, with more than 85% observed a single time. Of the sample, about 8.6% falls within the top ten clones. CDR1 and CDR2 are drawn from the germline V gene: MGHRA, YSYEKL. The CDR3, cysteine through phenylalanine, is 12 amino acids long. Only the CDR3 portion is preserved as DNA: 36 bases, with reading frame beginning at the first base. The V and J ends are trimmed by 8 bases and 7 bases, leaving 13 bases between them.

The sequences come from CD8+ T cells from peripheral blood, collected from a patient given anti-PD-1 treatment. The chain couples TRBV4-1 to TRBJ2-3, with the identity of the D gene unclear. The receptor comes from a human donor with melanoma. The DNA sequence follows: TGCGCCAGCCTCGGCGGTGGAAATACGCAGTATTTT. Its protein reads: CASLGGGNTQYF.